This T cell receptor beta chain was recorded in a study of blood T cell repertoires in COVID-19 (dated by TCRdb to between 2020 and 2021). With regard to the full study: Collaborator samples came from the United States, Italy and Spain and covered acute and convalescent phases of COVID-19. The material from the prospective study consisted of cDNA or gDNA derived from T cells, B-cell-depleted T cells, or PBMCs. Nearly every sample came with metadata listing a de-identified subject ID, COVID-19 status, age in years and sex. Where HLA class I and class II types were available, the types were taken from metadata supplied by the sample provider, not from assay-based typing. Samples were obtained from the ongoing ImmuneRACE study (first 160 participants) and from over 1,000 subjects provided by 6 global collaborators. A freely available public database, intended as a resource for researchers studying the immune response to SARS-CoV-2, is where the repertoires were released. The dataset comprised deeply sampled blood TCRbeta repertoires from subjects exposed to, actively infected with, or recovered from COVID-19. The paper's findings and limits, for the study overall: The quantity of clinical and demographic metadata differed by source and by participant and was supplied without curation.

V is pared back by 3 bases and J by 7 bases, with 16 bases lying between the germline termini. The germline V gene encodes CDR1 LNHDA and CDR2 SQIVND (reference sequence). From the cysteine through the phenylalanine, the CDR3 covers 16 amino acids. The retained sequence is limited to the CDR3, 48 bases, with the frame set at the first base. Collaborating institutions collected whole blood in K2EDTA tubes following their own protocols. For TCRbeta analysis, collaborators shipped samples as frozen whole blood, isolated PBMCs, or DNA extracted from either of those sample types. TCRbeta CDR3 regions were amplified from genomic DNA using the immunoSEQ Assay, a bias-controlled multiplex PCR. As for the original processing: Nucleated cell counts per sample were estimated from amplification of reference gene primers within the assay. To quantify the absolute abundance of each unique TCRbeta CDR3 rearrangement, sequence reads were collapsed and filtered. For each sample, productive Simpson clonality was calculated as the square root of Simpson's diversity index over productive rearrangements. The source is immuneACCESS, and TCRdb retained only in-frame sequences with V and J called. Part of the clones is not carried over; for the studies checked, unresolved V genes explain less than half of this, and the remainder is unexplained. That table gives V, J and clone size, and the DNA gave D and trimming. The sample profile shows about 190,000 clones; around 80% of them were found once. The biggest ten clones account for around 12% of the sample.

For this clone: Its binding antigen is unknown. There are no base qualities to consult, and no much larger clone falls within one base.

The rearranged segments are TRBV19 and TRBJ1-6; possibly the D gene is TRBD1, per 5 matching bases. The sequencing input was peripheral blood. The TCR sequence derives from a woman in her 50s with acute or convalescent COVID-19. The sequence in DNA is TGTGCCAGTAGTATCCAATACGGGGGAGAAAATTCACCCCTCCACTTT. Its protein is CASSIQYGGENSPLHF.